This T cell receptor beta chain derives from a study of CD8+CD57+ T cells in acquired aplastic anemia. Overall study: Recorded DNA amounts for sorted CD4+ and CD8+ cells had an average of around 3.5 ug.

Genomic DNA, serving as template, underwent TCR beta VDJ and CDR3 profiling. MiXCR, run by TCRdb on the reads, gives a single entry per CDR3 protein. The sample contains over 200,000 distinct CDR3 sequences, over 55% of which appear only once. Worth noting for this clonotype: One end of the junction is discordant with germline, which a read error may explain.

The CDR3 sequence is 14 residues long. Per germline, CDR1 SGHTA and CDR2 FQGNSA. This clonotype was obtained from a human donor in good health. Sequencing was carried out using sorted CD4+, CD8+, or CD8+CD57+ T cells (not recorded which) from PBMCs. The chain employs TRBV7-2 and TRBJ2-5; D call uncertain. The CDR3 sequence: CASSFSGGRENQYF. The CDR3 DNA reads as TGTGCTAGCAGCTTTTCTGGTGGGCGAGAGAACCAGTACTTC.